The 3 T cell receptor delta chains below all came from one sample that was sequenced in a study of gamma delta lymphoproliferative disorders and STAT genes. Sequencing used genomic DNA taken from PBMCs of patients and controls. TCRdb reprocessed the multiplex PCR reads through CATT. The sample records 600 to 850 delta-chain clones, about 6% being singletons. Specimen: blood. These receptors were collected from a human donor with gamma-delta T-cell large granular lymphocyte leukemia.

Worth noting for this clone: A far larger clone is one nucleotide away, so this likely arose from a read error. Other DNA sequences in this sample translate to the same CDR3. The V call is TRDV2, the J call TRDJ1, with 13 bases fitting TRDD3. Germline-derived CDR1 and CDR2 are GEAIGNYY and EKD. The CDR3 totals 19 residues. The ends lost 3 bases at V and 4 bases at J; junction bases unmatched: 16. CDR3 loop: CACDDIKQTGGYGIDKLIF. The DNA of the CDR3 is TGTGCCTGTGACGACATTAAGCAAACTGGGGGATACGGGATCGATAAACTCATCTTT.

This clone has only a few counts. Since a far larger clone is one base different, this is likely a read error. Other DNA sequences in the same sample also yield this CDR3. V gene TRDV2 combines with J gene TRDJ1; D gene uncertain. This CDR3 has 14 amino acids. V lost 3 bases and J 3 bases, leaving 13 bases between the germline ends. Looked up from germline, CDR1 is GEAIGNYY and CDR2 is EKD. CDR3 region: CACDALRGSDKLIF. DNA for the CDR3: TGTGCCTGTGACGCCCTGCGAGGGTCCGATAAACTCATCTTT.

This clone was observed a handful of times. The mismatch at residue 5 between this DNA's translation and the TCRdb protein of a much larger clone likely reflects a read error; the protein shown is translated from the DNA. The rearrangement uses TRDV2 and TRDJ1, with 13 bases matching TRDD3. There are 18 residues in the CDR3. Per the germline V gene, CDR1 is GEAIGNYY and CDR2 is EKD. Germline trimming cut 3 bases from V and 2 bases from J; bases unmatched to any gene: 11. As DNA, the CDR3 is TGTGCCTGTGACGCCCTTACTGGGGGATACGGCGGGACCGATAAACTCATCTTT. Its translation is CACDALTGGYGGTDKLIF.